These 18 T cell receptor beta chains were all obtained from the same sample, sequenced in a study of T cell clones after liver transplantation. Sequencing was performed with immunoSEQ multiplex PCR; in TCRdb, only in-frame clones are kept and a portion is missing. The sample includes some 110,000 clones, 90% of them seen just once. The material was CD4+ T cells from blood, obtained 12 months after liver transplant. These receptors all come from a human patient who received a liver transplant. A share of the T cells may be of graft donor origin.

In this sample, this clone turned up once. The rearrangement links TRBV4-3 to TRBJ2-3, with 7 bases lining up with TRBD2. Looked up from germline, CDR1 is LGHNA and CDR2 is YSLEER. V shed 3 bases, J shed 2 bases, and the junction held 8 bases outside the gene matches. CDR3 size: 16 residues. CDR3 residues: CASSQSGTANTDTQYF. CDR3 nucleotides: TGCGCCAGCAGCCAGAGCGGGACGGCGAACACAGATACGCAGTATTTT.

The sample holds one count of this clone. The chain recombines TRBV11-2 with TRBJ1-4; the match to TRBD1 covers 9 bases. The CDR3 spans 15 residues. Germline V gene data show CDR1 as SGHAT and CDR2 as FQNNGV. After removal of 5 bases from V and 4 bases from J, the junction contained 5 bases not matched to a gene. CDR3 region: CASSHRTGVNEKLFF. CDR3 bases: TGTGCCAGCAGCCATCGGACAGGGGTTAATGAAAAACTGTTTTTT. The full variable domain, its missing parts supplied by reference TRBV11-2 and TRBJ1-4, is EAGVAQSPRYKIIEKRQSVAFWCNPISGHATLYWYQQILGQGPKLLIQFQNNGVVDDSQLPKDRFSAERLKGVDSTLKIQPAKLEDSAVYLCASSHRTGVNEKLFFGSGTQLSVL.

J is TRBJ2-5 and V is TRBV4-2, with 10 bases identical to TRBD2. The CDR3 covers 15 residues. V was clipped by 0 bases and J by 5 bases; unmatched bases: 3. Germline values: CDR1 LGHNA, CDR2 YNFKEQ. The CDR3 protein is CASSQDPSGSETQYF. CDR3 bases: TGTGCCAGCAGCCAAGATCCTAGCGGGAGTGAGACCCAGTACTTC.

The rearrangement joins TRBV6-5 to TRBJ2-7, with 8 bases identical to TRBD2. Germline trimming cut 6 bases from V and 2 bases from J; bases unmatched to any gene: 6. Germline CDR1 MNHEY, CDR2 SVGAGI. The CDR3 has 14 amino acids. CDR3 in amino acids: CASSHIAGTYEQYF. The DNA of the CDR3 is TGTGCCAGCAGCCACATAGCGGGAACCTACGAGCAGTACTTC.

The V gene is TRBV2, the J gene TRBJ1-3; D call uncertain. V was cut by 1 base and J by 4 bases, with 17 bases left in between. CDR1 is SNHLY and CDR2 is FYNNEI in the germline V gene. CDR3 length: 17 residues. CDR3 residues: CASSEEGPGWPGNTIYF. The CDR3 bases are TGTGCCAGCAGTGAAGAAGGTCCGGGGTGGCCAGGAAACACCATATATTTT. Full variable domain (rest looked up from reference TRBV2 and TRBJ1-3): EPEVTQTPSHQVTQMGQEVILRCVPISNHLYFYWYRQILGQKVEFLVSFYNNEISEKSEIFDDQFSVERPDGSNFTLKIRSTKLEDSAMYFCASSEEGPGWPGNTIYFGEGSWLTVV.

The CDR3 DNA follows: TGTGCCAGCAGCTTCCCTCCTGGAAACACCATATATTTT. It is translated as CASSFPPGNTIYF. V gene TRBV5-6 combines with J gene TRBJ1-3; D call uncertain. Germline V CDR1 and CDR2: SGHDT, YYEEEE. V shed 2 bases and J shed 2 bases, with 5 bases lying between them. CDR3 length: 13 amino acids. The entire variable domain, with the rest obtained from reference TRBV5-6 and TRBJ1-3, is as follows: DAGVTQSPTHLIKTRGQQVTLRCSPKSGHDTVSWYQQALGQGPQFIFQYYEEEERQRGNFPDRFSGHQFPNYSSELNVNALLLGDSALYLCASSFPPGNTIYFGEGSWLTVV.

The chain employs TRBV29-1 and TRBJ2-5; D may be TRBD1 or TRBD2 (5 bases each). V was trimmed by 4 bases and J by 5 bases, leaving 11 bases between them. Germline CDR1 reads SQVTM; CDR2 reads ANQGSEA. The CDR3 extends over 12 amino acids. The chain's CDR3 is CSVGGSGETQYF. DNA of the CDR3: TGCAGCGTTGGGGGGAGTGGGGAGACCCAGTACTTC. The full variable domain, in which reference TRBV29-1 and TRBJ2-5 provide the parts outside the CDR3, is SAVISQKPSRDICQRGTSLTIQCQVDSQVTMMFWYRQQPGQSLTLIATANQGSEATYESGFVIDKFPISRPNLTFSTLTVSNMSPEDSSIYLCSVGGSGETQYFGPGTRLLVL.

This clone was counted only a few times. CDR3 nucleotide sequence: TGTGCCAGCATCGAGGGTTTGACCGGGGAGCTGTTTTTT. Residues: CASIEGLTGELFF. The chain combines TRBV7-6 with TRBJ2-2; a possible D gene is TRBD2 (5 bases). There are 13 residues in the CDR3. Germline-derived CDR1 and CDR2 are SGHVS and FNYEAQ. Between the trimmed V and J ends, which lost 7 bases and 5 bases, there was a span of 11 bases.

In regard to this clone: The identical CDR3 is also encoded by other nucleotide sequences in the sample. The chain couples TRBV28 to TRBJ1-5; D is undetermined. CDR1 and CDR2 from the germline V gene are MDHEN and SYDVKM. This CDR3 comprises 12 residues. Trimming stripped 6 bases from V and 7 bases from J, with 10 bases between. The CDR3 reads CASSSGGQPQHF. CDR3 DNA: TGTGCCAGCAGCTCCGGCGGCCAGCCCCAGCATTTT.

The chain recombines TRBV19 with TRBJ1-2; 8 bases are a match to TRBD1. Losses at the gene ends were 4 bases for V and 2 bases for J; bases not matched to a gene: 3. Per the germline V gene, CDR1 is LNHDA and CDR2 is SQIVND (reference sequence). The CDR3 is made up of 14 amino acids. Written as DNA, the CDR3 is TGTGCCAGTAGTAGAAGACAGGGGAACTATGGCTACACCTTC. Protein product: CASSRRQGNYGYTF. The variable domain in full, completed from reference TRBV19 and TRBJ1-2, reads DGGITQSPKYLFRKEGQNVTLSCEQNLNHDAMYWYRQDPGQGLRLIYYSQIVNDFQKGDIAEGYSVSREKKESFPLTVTSAQKNPTAFYLCASSRRQGNYGYTFGSGTRLTVV.

The chain links TRBV18 to TRBJ2-5, with 7 bases fitting TRBD1. Trimming at V came to 3 bases and at J to 2 bases, leaving 3 bases not matched to a gene. CDR1 is KGHSH and CDR2 is LQKENI in the germline V gene. There are 14 residues in the CDR3. DNA of the CDR3: TGTGCCAGCTCACCGGGGACAGTACAAGAGACCCAGTACTTC. Its protein is CASSPGTVQETQYF.

This chain connects TRBV18 to TRBJ2-3, with 8 bases lining up with TRBD2. CDR3 length: 23 amino acids. CDR1 is KGHSH and CDR2 is LQKENI in the germline V gene. V shed 2 bases, J shed 0 bases, and the junction held 25 bases outside the gene matches. CDR3 in amino acids: CASSPGRGDPVAGSISSTDTQYF. CDR3 DNA: TGTGCCAGCTCACCAGGAAGAGGGGATCCAGTAGCGGGGAGTATTTCTAGCACAGATACGCAGTATTTT.

As for this clone: At one boundary the junction diverges from the germline segment, which might be a read error. The J gene is TRBJ1-2, the V gene TRBV6-4, with D possibly matching TRBD1 (5 bases). The length of the CDR3 is 13 residues. Germline-derived CDR1 and CDR2 are MRHNA and SNTAGT. CDR3 DNA: TGTGCCGGCAGTGACCCGGGGGGCTATGGCTACACCTTC. Translation gives CAGSDPGGYGYTF.

V gene TRBV4-1 combines with J gene TRBJ1-1; 8 positions agree with TRBD1. The CDR3 has 13 amino acids. From germline, CDR1 is MGHRA and CDR2 YSYEKL. The V segment lost 1 base and the J segment 10 bases; nucleotides outside the gene matches: 5. The CDR3 nucleotides are TGCGCCAGCAGCCAAGCGAATGGACAGGGAGCTTTCTTT. Protein: CASSQANGQGAFF.

The rearrangement links TRBV5-8 to TRBJ1-3; D call uncertain. The CDR3 sequence is 13 residues long. Germline assignment: CDR1 SGHTS and CDR2 YDEGEE. V shed 2 bases and J shed 6 bases, with 9 bases lying between them. In DNA, the CDR3 is TGTGCCAGCAGCTTCGCGGTTTCAAACACCATATATTTT. Amino acid sequence: CASSFAVSNTIYF.

This clone has a handful of counts. V usage is TRBV7-9 and J usage is TRBJ1-4; unclear D gene. The V and J ends lost 2 bases and 8 bases respectively, with 15 bases between them. This CDR3 has 15 amino acids. CDR1 and CDR2 from the germline V gene are SEHNR and FQNEAQ (reference sequence). The chain's CDR3 is CASSLRTPLGEKLFF. The CDR3 DNA reads TGTGCCAGCAGCTTAAGGACTCCCCTGGGAGAAAAACTGTTTTTT.

The chain has TRBV6-5 and TRBJ1-1, with D uncertain. The CDR3 has 14 residues. Germline loops: CDR1 MNHEY, CDR2 SVGAGI. The V end was cut by 5 bases, the J end by 1 base, with 11 bases between. The CDR3 loop reads CASSLSVGNTEAFF. In nucleotides, the CDR3 is TGTGCCAGCAGTCTCTCGGTTGGGAACACTGAAGCTTTCTTT.

The chain has TRBV7-2 and TRBJ1-3; D is perhaps TRBD1 (6 bases). V was shortened by 4 bases and J by 4 bases, with 8 bases between the two germline ends. CDR3 length equals 13 residues. CDR1 and CDR2 from the germline V gene are SGHTA and FQGNSA. In DNA, the CDR3 is TGTGCCAGCAGCTCCGGGACAGGAAACACCATATATTTT. Residues: CASSSGTGNTIYF.